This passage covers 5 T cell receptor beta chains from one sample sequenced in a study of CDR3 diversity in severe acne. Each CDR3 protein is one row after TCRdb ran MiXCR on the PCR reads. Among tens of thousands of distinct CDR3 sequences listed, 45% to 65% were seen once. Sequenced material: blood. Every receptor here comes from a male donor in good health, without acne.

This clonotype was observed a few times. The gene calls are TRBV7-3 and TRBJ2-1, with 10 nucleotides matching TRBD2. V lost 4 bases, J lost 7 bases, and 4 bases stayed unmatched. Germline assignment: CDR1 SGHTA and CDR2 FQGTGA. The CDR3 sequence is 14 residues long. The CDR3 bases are TGTGCCAGCAGCTCGAGCGGGGGGGGTAATGAGCAGTTCTTC. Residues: CASSSSGGGNEQFF.

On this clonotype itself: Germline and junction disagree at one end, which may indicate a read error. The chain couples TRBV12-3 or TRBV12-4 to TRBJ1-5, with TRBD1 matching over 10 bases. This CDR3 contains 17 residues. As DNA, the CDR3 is TGTGCCAGTAGTTCGGGACAGGGGCCTTGGAGCAATCAGCCCCAGCATTTT. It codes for CASSSGQGPWSNQPQHF.

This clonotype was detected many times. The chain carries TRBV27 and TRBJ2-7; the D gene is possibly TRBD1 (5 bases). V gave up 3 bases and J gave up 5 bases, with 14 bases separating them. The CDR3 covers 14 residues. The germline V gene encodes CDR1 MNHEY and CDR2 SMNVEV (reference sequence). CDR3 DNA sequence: TGTGCCAGCAGTTTGTCAGGGTCACTTAACGAGCAGTACTTC. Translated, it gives CASSLSGSLNEQYF.

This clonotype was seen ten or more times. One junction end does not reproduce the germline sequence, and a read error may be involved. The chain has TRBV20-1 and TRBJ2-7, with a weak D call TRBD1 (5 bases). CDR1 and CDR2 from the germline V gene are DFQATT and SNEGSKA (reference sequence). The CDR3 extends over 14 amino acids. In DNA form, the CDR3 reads TGCAGTGCACCCTCTAGGGGTAACCCCTACGAGCGGTACTTC. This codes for CSAPSRGNPYERYF.

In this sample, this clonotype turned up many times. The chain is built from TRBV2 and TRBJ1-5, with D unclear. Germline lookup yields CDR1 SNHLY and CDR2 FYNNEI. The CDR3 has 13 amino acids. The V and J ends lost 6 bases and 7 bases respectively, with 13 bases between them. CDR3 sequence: CASRKDIGQPQHF. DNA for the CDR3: TGTGCCAGCAGAAAAGATATCGGGCAGCCCCAGCATTTT.